This T cell receptor beta chain was captured by sequencing in a study of response to subunit inactivated influenza vaccine. Trimming removed 6 bases from V and 8 bases from J, with 19 bases in between. The CDR3 is made up of 15 amino acids. Study-wide findings and caveats: The authors offered the suggestion that each seasonal influenza vaccination recruits few new T cells.

TCRdb independently ran MiXCR on the RT-PCR reads; one entry per CDR3 protein. The data contain 500,000 to 550,000 distinct CDR3 sequences, 6% to 9% of them singletons. This clonotype was counted only a few times. Its antigen is unidentified. The chain employs TRBV12-3 or TRBV12-4 and TRBJ1-4; no reliable D call. Sequencing was performed on PBMCs from blood, taken less than 30 months after vaccination. The source of this sequence is a man between 50 and 70 years old who received an inactivated influenza vaccine. The CDR3 spells CASRTRTVLSEKLFF. The CDR3 DNA sequence: TGTGCCAGCAGAACCCGGACGGTCTTAAGCGAAAAACTGTTTTTT.